This is a list of T cell receptor beta chains from one sample in a study of T cell responses to AZD1222 COVID-19 vaccine. Libraries were prepared by immunoSEQ multiplex PCR; TCRdb keeps only in-frame clonotypes and omits some of them. Of 90,000 to 120,000 clones in the sample, about 87% were seen once. The specimen comprised peripheral blood, sampled on day 0 of AZD1222 vaccination. The receptors were gathered from an adult in good health. The CDR3 runs from the conserved cysteine through the conserved F or W. The order of the fields is CDR3 length, J gene, D gene, V gene, clone size, CDR3 protein, CDR3 DNA. D genes are given only for firm matches. Clone size is not always given. Where it is, it says once, few, many or a class for expanded clones.

>14|TRBJ2-1|-|TRBV5-1|-
CASNLARGYNEQFF
TGCGCCAGCAATCTAGCCCGGGGGTACAATGAGCAGTTCTTC
>16|TRBJ2-2|-|TRBV4-1|-
CASSRTGLGSTGELFF
TGCGCCAGCAGCCGCACAGGGCTAGGGTCCACCGGGGAGCTGTTTTTT
>13|TRBJ1-1|TRBD1|TRBV29-1|-
CSGRQGGNTEAFF
TGCAGCGGAAGACAGGGGGGGAACACTGAAGCTTTCTTT
>18|TRBJ1-3|TRBD1|TRBV5-4|-
CASSKGQGEPFSGNTIYF
TGTGCCAGCAGCAAGGGACAGGGTGAGCCATTCTCTGGAAACACCATATATTTT
>15|TRBJ2-1|-|TRBV12-5|-
CASGLTETGIDEQFF
TGTGCTAGTGGTTTGACCGAAACAGGGATCGATGAGCAGTTCTTC
>13|TRBJ1-1|-|TRBV11-2|-
CASSLELGTKAFF
TGTGCCAGCAGCTTAGAGTTAGGGACTAAAGCTTTCTTT
>15|TRBJ1-2|-|TRBV6-5|-
CASKWGPGRDYGYTF
TGTGCCAGCAAATGGGGTCCGGGCCGGGACTATGGCTACACCTTC
>15|TRBJ2-2|-|TRBV5-1|once
CASSLGVADTGELFF
TGCGCCAGCAGCTTAGGGGTCGCGGACACCGGGGAGCTGTTTTTT
>18|TRBJ1-2|-|TRBV18|-
CASSPLPTKTDTNYGYTF
TGTGCCAGCTCACCACTTCCCACAAAGACAGACACTAACTATGGCTACACCTTC
>17|TRBJ1-5|-|TRBV19|-
CASSRAGTRIGNQPQHF
TGTGCCAGTAGTAGGGCCGGGACGAGGATCGGCAATCAGCCCCAGCATTTT
>15|TRBJ2-7|TRBD2|TRBV28|-
CASRVRLAGAGEQYF
TGTGCCAGCAGGGTGAGACTAGCGGGGGCAGGGGAGCAGTACTTC
>18|TRBJ2-5|-|TRBV24-1|-
CATSDPPLGGHRGETQYF
TGTGCCACCAGTGACCCCCCTCTCGGGGGCCACCGGGGGGAGACCCAGTACTTC
>15|TRBJ1-5|-|TRBV28|-
CASSLYRVGNQPQHF
TGTGCCAGCAGTTTATATAGGGTCGGCAATCAGCCCCAGCATTTT
>15|TRBJ1-3|-|TRBV4-3|once
CASSQDWETGNTIYF
TGCGCCAGCAGCCAAGATTGGGAAACTGGAAACACCATATATTTT
>12|TRBJ2-7|-|TRBV3-1/TRBV3-2|-
CASSFIGREQYF
TGTGCCAGCAGCTTCATCGGACGGGAGCAGTACTTC
>11|TRBJ2-1|-|TRBV5-4|-
CASSFDNEQFF
TGTGCCAGCAGCTTTGACAATGAGCAGTTCTTC
>17|TRBJ2-1|TRBD2|TRBV27|-
CASSGRLAGAAYNEQFF
TGTGCCAGCAGTGGACGACTAGCGGGGGCGGCCTACAATGAGCAGTTCTTC
>16|TRBJ1-1|TRBD1|TRBV5-8|-
CASSLGDRNLNTEAFF
TGTGCCAGCAGCTTAGGGGACAGAAACCTGAACACTGAAGCTTTCTTT
>11|TRBJ1-1|-|TRBV28|-
CASSRGREAFF
TGTGCCAGCAGCCGGGGGAGGGAAGCTTTCTTT
>14|TRBJ2-3|-|TRBV19|-
CASSIVRLTDTQYF
TGTGCCAGTAGTATCGTGCGTCTCACAGATACGCAGTATTTT
>20|TRBJ2-1|TRBD2|TRBV18|once
CASSPARDGDGGGAIYEQFF
TGTGCCAGCTCACCAGCTCGGGACGGTGATGGCGGGGGGGCCATCTATGAGCAGTTCTTC
>15|TRBJ2-1|TRBD1|TRBV18|-
CASSPGTGAYNEQFF
TGTGCCAGCTCCCCCGGGACAGGGGCCTACAATGAGCAGTTCTTC
>14|TRBJ1-2|-|TRBV4-3|once
CASSQAGGNYGYTF
TGCGCCAGCAGCCAAGCGGGTGGAAACTATGGCTACACCTTC
>16|TRBJ2-3|-|TRBV19|-
CASSTRDGSLTDTQYF
TGTGCCAGTAGTACCCGGGACGGAAGTCTCACAGATACGCAGTATTTT